Described below is a single TCR beta chain sequence and its context. What it binds is not known. CDR1 is LNHDA, CDR2 SQIVND, per germline (reference sequence). V lost 4 bases to trimming and J lost 3 bases, with 12 bases between them. This CDR3 comprises 14 residues. This entry is derived from a study of T cells in Graves' hyperthyroidism and ophthalmopathy. Amplified TCR beta CDR3 regions came from RNA transcripts. HTBI primers were used for first-round RT-PCR of the TCR CDR3. TCRdb redid the calling of the multiplex PCR reads with MiXCR, one entry per CDR3 protein. The sample includes approximately 590,000 distinct CDR3 sequences, 15% to 18% of them seen just once. The study, taken as a whole, reports: Separation of ophthalmopathy from stable hyperthyroidism was achieved by a 13 V-J model.

Pregnant or lactating patients were excluded, as were those with uncontrolled infection or other autoimmune disease. Each diagnosis was grounded in clinical symptoms, serum thyroxine and TRAb, thyroid ultrasound, and orbital computed tomography. The PBMCs studied were ones that came from around 10 ml fresh peripheral blood. V gene TRBV19 combines with J gene TRBJ1-1, with D perhaps matching TRBD1 (6 bases). The sequence derives from a woman in her twenties or thirties with Graves' hyperthyroidism. Sequencing input: blood. The CDR3 loop is CASSKGQYYTEAFF. The DNA for the CDR3 is TGTGCCAGTAGTAAAGGACAGTATTACACTGAAGCTTTCTTT.